The source of this T cell receptor beta chain is a study of CD39 and CD103 CD8 tumor-infiltrating T cells (dated by TCRdb to about 2018). Regarding the complete study: Repertoire comparisons were shown for an HPV-positive HNSCC, an HPV-negative HNSCC, an ovarian cancer and a melanoma patient. Repertoires of CD8 TIL subsets defined by CD103 and CD39 were compared with peripheral memory CD8 T cells by TCRbeta CDR3 deep sequencing. Broad study findings and their caveats: DP CD8 TILs appeared to be more oligoclonal than DN and SP CD8 TILs and blood memory CD8 T cells, with roughly 55-90% covered by the top 30 clonotypes. Clonotypes from DN TILs largely overlapped with peripheral memory CD8 repertoires, while clonotypes from DP TILs were only rarely found in blood or uninvolved lymph node.

V is cut back by 5 bases and J by 6 bases, with 17 bases in the junction unmatched. The CDR3 spans 19 residues, from the cysteine through the phenylalanine. Only CDR3 DNA remains: 57 bases, in frame from the first base. Sequences SEHNR (CDR1) and FQNEAQ (CDR2) are obtained from the germline V gene (reference sequence). Patients were not receiving therapy at sample collection, though earlier treatments ranged from chemotherapy, radiotherapy, surgery and immunotherapy to none. After thawing, cells went through T lymphocyte enrichment using a negative-selection kit, with EpCAM beads added for tumor-infiltrating lymphocytes. Memory CD8 T cells were sorted as CD8+CD4-CD45RA- cells irrespective of CCR7 expression. Before analysis, peripheral blood mononuclear cells were separated on a Ficoll-Paque PLUS gradient and then cryopreserved. Populations were sorted to just over 98% purity on a FACSAria II, and cell pellets were frozen for TCR sequencing without culture.

Turning to this clone: Its cognate antigen has yet to be identified. No qualities accompany the bases; no much larger clone lies one base away.

From roughly 10,000 to 100,000 sorted cells per subset, genomic DNA was extracted using the DNeasy Blood and Tissue Kit. The immunoSEQ service sequenced and mapped the TCRbeta V-J or V-D-J regions, with coverage above 9x for each sample. On the authors' methods: Analysis was restricted to productive rearrangements exported from the immunoSEQ Analyzer platform, and clonality was assessed using the 500 most abundant clones. The Morisita-Horn similarity index and the Jaccard index were used to quantify repertoire overlap between populations. Morisita-Horn similarity between CD8 T-cell subset TCR repertoires was measured in a handful of cancer patients. TCRdb carries this immuneACCESS record with in-frame sequences only. Its versions omit some clonotypes, under half of them owing to an unresolved V gene in the studies checked, with the rest unexplained. That table supplies the V and J calls and clone size; D and trimming were determined from the DNA. The sample has 7,000 to 8,500 clones on record, 50% to 75% of them singletons. The ten largest make up roughly three fifths of the sample.

Material for sequencing was CD8+ T cells sorted from blood. The sample's cell subset or site label, decoded: total memory CD8 T cells (CD45RA-CCR7+/-) from blood or uninvolved lymph node. This chain is built from TRBV7-9 and TRBJ1-3; TRBD1 fits 12 bases in the junction. This clonotype originated in a human donor with head and neck squamous cell carcinoma. The DNA sequence is TGTGCCAGCAGCATCACCGGGACAGGGGGCCCGGAGGTGGAAAACACCATATATTTT. It translates to CASSITGTGGPEVENTIYF.